One and the same sample provided the 22 T cell receptor beta chains below, sequenced in a study of CD8 T cells in Susac syndrome. Reverse transcription of roughly 0.45 to 1 ug RNA used random hexamers. Using its own MiXCR run on the immunoSEQ multiplex PCR reads, TCRdb lists one record per CDR3 protein. The table lists 65,000 to 100,000 distinct CDR3 sequences, roughly 96% of them singletons, with roughly 0.45% in the top ten. Sequencing used CD8+ T cells from PBMCs. These receptors came from a human donor with Susac syndrome.

Comment on this clonotype: An end of the junction does not agree with germline; a read error may underlie this. V gene TRBV7-7 combines with J gene TRBJ2-6; D ambiguous. The CDR3 runs 14 residues. CDR1 is SSHAT and CDR2 is FNYEAQ in the germline V gene (reference sequence). In DNA, the CDR3 is TGTGCTAGCAGCTCCTCCTCTGGGGCCAACGTCCTGACTTTC. Translation: CASSSSSGANVLTF.

This clonotype is a singleton in its sample. The chain joins TRBV20-1 to TRBJ2-7; D may be TRBD1 or TRBD2 (5 bases each). Trimming shortened V by 4 bases and J by 3 bases, and 16 bases separated the two germline ends. From germline, CDR1 is DFQATT and CDR2 SNEGSKA (reference sequence). The CDR3 totals 14 residues. CDR3 nucleotide sequence: TGCAGTGCTATGCCGGGGCACAGTCTCTACGAGCAGTACTTC. The encoded protein is CSAMPGHSLYEQYF.

The CDR3 here is CASESSYNEQFF. CDR3 DNA sequence: TGTGCCAGCGAAAGCTCCTACAATGAGCAGTTCTTC. This sequence joins TRBV9 and TRBJ2-1; D ambiguous. V lost 7 bases and J lost 0, with 5 bases in between. The CDR3 consists of 12 residues. The V gene's germline CDR1 is SGDLS and CDR2 YYNGEE.

The chain is built from TRBV2 and TRBJ2-2, with TRBD2 matching over 16 bases. After removal of 3 bases from V and 5 bases from J, the junction contained 9 bases not matched to a gene. The CDR3 is 19 amino acids. The germline V gene has CDR1 SNHLY and CDR2 FYNNEI. Here the CDR3 DNA reads TGTGCCAGCAGTGACCCCGGGGGACTAGCGGGAGGGAGAACCGGGGAGCTGTTTTTT. Translated, it gives CASSDPGGLAGGRTGELFF. The full variable domain, rest sourced from reference TRBV2 and TRBJ2-2, is EPEVTQTPSHQVTQMGQEVILRCVPISNHLYFYWYRQILGQKVEFLVSFYNNEISEKSEIFDDQFSVERPDGSNFTLKIRSTKLEDSAMYFCASSDPGGLAGGRTGELFFGEGSRLTVL.

The chain couples TRBV9 to TRBJ2-7; 8 bases fit TRBD1. The CDR3 is made up of 15 amino acids. The germline gives CDR1 SGDLS, CDR2 YYNGEE. Unmatched junction bases numbered 5, after V lost 3 bases and J lost 0 bases. The CDR3 DNA sequence: TGTGCCAGCAGCGGGGGACAGGACTCCTCCTACGAGCAGTACTTC. The encoded protein is CASSGGQDSSYEQYF.

V is TRBV28 and J is TRBJ2-5; no clear D. In germline, CDR1 is MDHEN, CDR2 SYDVKM. CDR3 length equals 17 residues. V lost 6 bases to trimming and J lost 3 bases, with 23 bases between them. The CDR3, as DNA: TGTGCCAGCAGCTCCCCTGAAGGCGGTTTCGGAAAAGAGACCCAGTACTTC. Amino acid sequence: CASSSPEGGFGKETQYF.

This sequence joins TRBV27 and TRBJ1-6; D is uncertain. The V end lost 0 bases, the J end lost 10 bases, and 13 bases lay between the germline ends. CDR1 is MNHEY, CDR2 SMNVEV, per germline (reference sequence). The CDR3 covers 15 residues. This chain's CDR3 is CASSLSGEGLSPLHF. In DNA, the CDR3 is TGTGCCAGCAGTTTATCCGGGGAAGGCCTCTCACCCCTCCACTTT.

The J gene is TRBJ2-7, the V gene TRBV20-1; the match to TRBD1 covers 9 bases. This CDR3 is 13 amino acids long. Looked up from germline, CDR1 is DFQATT and CDR2 is SNEGSKA (reference sequence). Losses at the gene ends were 3 bases for V and 4 bases for J; bases not matched to a gene: 4. For the CDR3, the DNA is TGCAGTGCTAGGACGGGACAGGGATACGAGCAGTACTTC. Its protein product is CSARTGQGYEQYF.

V and J are TRBV9 and TRBJ2-3, with no clear D. This CDR3 is built from 14 residues. Between the trimmed V and J ends, which lost 3 bases and 6 bases, there was a span of 14 bases. Germline CDR1 SGDLS, CDR2 YYNGEE. The CDR3 nucleotides are TGTGCCAGCAGCGGCCCCCCCTTAGAGGATACGCAGTATTTT. This encodes CASSGPPLEDTQYF.

The V gene is TRBV7-9, the J gene TRBJ1-2; no clear D gene. Trimming stripped 0 bases from V and 8 bases from J, with 10 bases between. This CDR3 comprises 13 residues. CDR1 SEHNR and CDR2 FQNEAQ come from the germline V gene (reference sequence). Here the CDR3 reads CASSLADSDGYTF. CDR3 in DNA: TGTGCCAGCAGCTTAGCGGATAGTGACGGCTACACCTTC.

The chain uses TRBV14 and TRBJ2-1; possible D gene TRBD1, 5 bases. The germline V gene has CDR1 SGHDN and CDR2 FVKESK. The CDR3 is 14 residues long. Between the trimmed V and J ends, which lost 4 bases and 7 bases, there was a span of 14 bases. The CDR3 DNA sequence: TGTGCCAGCAGCCCCCTTGGACATACTAATGAGCAGTTCTTC. Protein product: CASSPLGHTNEQFF.

This chain joins TRBV20-1 and TRBJ2-1; no clear D gene. Deletions cut 6 bases from V and 0 bases from J, with 12 bases between. The CDR3 loop spans 14 amino acids. The germline gives CDR1 DFQATT, CDR2 SNEGSKA (reference sequence). The CDR3: CSATGLSSYNEQFF. CDR3 in DNA: TGCAGTGCCACCGGCCTGAGCTCCTACAATGAGCAGTTCTTC.

The rearrangement joins TRBV5-6 to TRBJ2-1; 7 nucleotides match TRBD2. V gave up 3 bases and J gave up 15 bases; unmatched junction bases: 6. From germline, CDR1 is SGHDT and CDR2 YYEEEE. The length of the CDR3 is 11 residues. The CDR3 loop reads CASSSGLWRFF. In DNA form, the CDR3 reads TGTGCCAGCAGCTCGGGACTATGGAGGTTCTTC.

The chain employs TRBV9 and TRBJ2-2; 9 nucleotides agree with TRBD2. The CDR3 spans 17 residues. Germline assignment: CDR1 SGDLS and CDR2 YYNGEE. Trimming cost V 2 bases and J 0 bases; bases outside gene matches: 5. The CDR3 reads CASSVGLAKTNTGELFF. CDR3 DNA: TGTGCCAGCAGCGTGGGACTAGCAAAAACGAACACCGGGGAGCTGTTTTTT.

This clonotype is a singleton in its sample. The rearrangement links TRBV20-1 to TRBJ2-7; TRBD2 is a possible D gene (5 bases). This CDR3 comprises 13 residues. The V end lost 3 bases, the J end lost 3 bases, and 12 bases lay between the germline ends. In germline, CDR1 is DFQATT, CDR2 SNEGSKA (reference sequence). The CDR3 DNA sequence: TGCAGTGCTAGCACTAGTCCCGGCTACGAGCAGTACGTC. This sequence encodes CSASTSPGYEQYV.

This clonotype has only one observation. V usage is TRBV6-5 and J usage is TRBJ2-2; no firm D call. The CDR3 covers 13 residues. Deletions cut 5 bases from V and 8 bases from J, with 12 bases between. Germline V gene data show CDR1 as MNHEY and CDR2 as SVGAGI. CDR3 bases: TGTGCCAGCAGTGCCCCGTCGCCAGGGGAGCTGTTTTTT. Translation: CASSAPSPGELFF.

The chain is built from TRBV28 and TRBJ1-1; D possibly corresponds to TRBD1 (5 bases). Germline CDR1 MDHEN, CDR2 SYDVKM. Trimming removed 3 bases at V and 5 bases at J, with 10 bases between. The CDR3 length is 13 residues. The CDR3 is CASSFPGWTEAFF. The CDR3 DNA follows: TGTGCCAGCAGTTTTCCAGGGTGGACTGAAGCTTTCTTT.

This clonotype appeared once. This rearrangement joins TRBV7-9 to TRBJ2-5, with no clear D. This CDR3 contains 16 residues. Germline V gene lookup returns CDR1 SEHNR and CDR2 FQNEAQ (reference sequence). V lost 3 bases to trimming and J lost 1 base, with 15 bases between them. The CDR3 spells CASSFRDGSGQETQYF. In DNA, the CDR3 is TGTGCCAGCAGCTTTAGGGATGGATCAGGCCAAGAGACCCAGTACTTC.

The chain joins TRBV29-1 to TRBJ1-2; 7 positions agree with TRBD1. V lost 4 bases to trimming and J lost 6 bases; unmatched junction nucleotides: 14. This CDR3 has 15 amino acids. The V gene's germline CDR1 is SQVTM and CDR2 ANQGSEA. CDR3 region: CSVVRGDSRGHGYTF. The CDR3 coding sequence is TGCAGCGTTGTACGTGGGGACAGCCGGGGGCATGGCTACACCTTC.

The sample holds one count of this clonotype. This chain connects TRBV7-9 to TRBJ2-7; no clear D gene. With 6 bases removed from V and 9 bases from J, the gap between germline ends came to 9 bases. There are 10 residues in the CDR3. Looked up from germline, CDR1 is SEHNR and CDR2 is FQNEAQ (reference sequence). The CDR3 DNA reads TGTGCCAGCAGTGACGACGCGCAGTACTTC. Translating gives CASSDDAQYF.

The chain combines TRBV20-1 with TRBJ2-7; possible D gene TRBD1, 5 bases. Germline-derived CDR1 and CDR2 are DFQATT and SNEGSKA (reference sequence). V gave up 0 bases and J gave up 0 bases, with 15 bases separating them. CDR3 size: 16 residues. The CDR3 is CSARDLGEINSYEQYF. CDR3 DNA: TGCAGTGCTAGAGATTTAGGGGAAATCAACTCCTACGAGCAGTACTTC.

This clonotype was seen a single time. The rearrangement joins TRBV7-8 to TRBJ2-2, with D unresolved. V was trimmed by 4 bases and J by 6 bases, leaving 6 bases between them. This CDR3 comprises 12 residues. CDR1 and CDR2 from the germline V gene are SGHVS and FQNEAQ. The CDR3 loop reads CASSWSPGELFF. The CDR3 DNA reads as TGTGCCAGCAGCTGGAGTCCCGGGGAGCTGTTTTTT. The full variable domain, rest sourced from reference TRBV7-8 and TRBJ2-2, is GAGVSQSPRYKVAKRGQDVALRCDPISGHVSLFWYQQALGQGPEFLTYFQNEAQLDKSGLPSDRFFAERPEGSVSTLKIQRTQQEDSAVYLCASSWSPGELFFGEGSRLTVL.